By frequency in the sample, the clone carrying this TCR delta chain is medium-sized. This specimen belongs to a study of gamma-delta chains in newborns, infants, children. For the study at large: Polyclonal expansion of innate γδ T cells after birth follows microbial exposure.

TCRdb re-called the reads using CATT. The sample lists roughly 11,000 delta-chain clones; around 9% were seen once. With 0 bases removed from V and 5 bases from J, the gap between germline ends came to 15 bases. The CDR3 length is 15 residues. CDR1 and CDR2 (germline): GEAIGNYY, EKD. V and J are TRDV2 and TRDJ1; the D gene is possibly TRDD3 (6 bases). The sequenced sample consisted of blood. The TCR sequence derives from a child who was a newborn, infant or young child, either healthy, febrile or measles-vaccinated (not recorded which). CDR3 sequence reads: CACDTLGLGEDKLIF. Here the CDR3 DNA reads TGTGCCTGTGACACCCTCGGACTGGGTGAGGATAAACTCATCTTT.